The source of this TCR beta chain is a study of T-cell reconstitution after alpha-beta-depleted transplantation in children (dated by TCRdb to 2016 to 2017). Regarding the research as a whole: Using TCR repertoire profiling, the study quantitatively followed how T-cell immune reconstitution unfolded in children after TCRalphabeta/CD19-depleted allogeneic hematopoietic cell transplantation.

Comments on this clonotype: This receptor's antigen is unknown. No base-level quality is on record; no much larger clone is a single base apart.

Results the study describes overall, beyond this receptor: The high TCRbeta diversity at day 60 in some patients was ascribed to recipient T cells and intrathymic progenitors that had survived conditioning. Apparently early alphabetaT-cell count recovery about two months after transplant reportedly relied on only several hundred rapidly expanded clones derived from non-depleted graft cells. Over the following months the frequencies of hyperexpanded clones went down, and after one year T-cell counts and TCRbeta diversity were mostly credited to newly produced T cells.

The sample's treatment or condition label is to be understood as: allogeneic hematopoietic cell transplantation with graft depleted of TCRalphabeta T cells and CD19 B cells. TCRalphabeta/CD19-depleted allogeneic hematopoietic cell grafts were given to the transplant recipients, all of whom were children. The CDR3 covers 15 residues, taking in both the cysteine and the phenylalanine. The retained sequence is limited to the CDR3, 45 bases, with the frame set at the first base. Between the V and J ends, shortened by 2 bases and 1 base respectively, the junction contains 12 bases. The germline V gene (reference sequence) specifies SGHNT as CDR1 and YYREEE as CDR2. Libraries were built with PCR. TCRdb shows the sequencer as Illumina HiSeq 2500. TCR libraries were prepared with molecular barcoding, using unique molecular identifiers to normalize TCRbeta repertoire quantification. The public reads were reanalyzed by TCRdb: fastp trimming at Q25, MiXCR alignment, in-frame beta chains only. Each record represents a unique CDR3 protein, reported with the most common genes and DNA among its rows. The table for this sample lists around 450,000 distinct CDR3 sequences; 10% of them were counted only once. The ten largest clones capture 2% of the sample.

The sequencing here drew on PBMCs, taken before TCRalphabeta/CD19-depleted stem cell transplant. The chain is assembled from TRBV5-4 and TRBJ1-1, with the D gene call left open. This sequence was found in a child aged 2-15 years with inherited bone marrow failure, due to receive a stem cell transplant. Here is the DNA: TGTGCCAGCAGCTTCTTTTTTGGCAGGAACACTGAAGCTTTCTTT. Its protein product is CASSFFFGRNTEAFF.